This T cell receptor (beta chain) was sequenced during a study of blood T cell repertoires in COVID-19 (TCRdb year 2020). About the investigation overall: Collaborator samples came from the United States, Italy and Spain and covered acute and convalescent phases of COVID-19. The prospective study material was composed of cDNA or gDNA derived from T cells, B-cell-depleted T cells, or PBMCs. A freely available public database, intended as a resource for researchers studying the immune response to SARS-CoV-2, is where the repertoires were released. Subjects who had been exposed to COVID-19, were actively infected with it, or had recovered from it provided the deeply sampled blood TCRbeta repertoires that made up the dataset. The samples were drawn from two sources: the first 160 participants of the ongoing ImmuneRACE study, and about 1,300 subjects contributed by 6 global collaborators. Sample metadata almost always included a de-identified subject ID, COVID-19 status, age in years and sex. HLA class I and class II types, where available, came from metadata supplied by the sample provider rather than from assay-based typing. General conclusions and limits of the study: How much clinical and demographic metadata was included differed by source and by participant, and the metadata was provided uncurated.

Collaborating institutions collected whole blood in K2EDTA tubes following their own protocols. For TCRbeta analysis, collaborator samples were shipped as frozen whole blood, as isolated PBMCs, or as DNA extracted from either sample type. TCRbeta CDR3 regions were amplified from genomic DNA using the immunoSEQ Assay, a bias-controlled multiplex PCR. In the original analysis: The number of nucleated cells in each sample was estimated from the amplification of reference gene primers within the assay. Sequence reads were collapsed and filtered to measure the absolute abundance of every unique TCRbeta CDR3 rearrangement. For each sample, productive Simpson clonality was calculated as the square root of Simpson's diversity index over productive rearrangements. TCRdb provides this immuneACCESS table in a form limited to in-frame rearrangements. Some clones are lacking; in checked studies, under half of them reflect an unresolved V gene, and why the rest are absent is not known. Clone size and the V and J calls come from that table; the DNA yielded D and trimming. The sample records 60,000 to 75,000 clones, 87% of which are singletons. The ten largest clones capture around 20% of the sample.

Trimming takes 3 bases from V and 7 bases from J, and the germline ends sit 9 bases apart. Reading the germline V gene gives CDR1 SNHLY and CDR2 FYNNEI. Counted from cysteine to phenylalanine, this CDR3 has 13 amino acids. The entry retains the CDR3 DNA only, 39 bases that are in frame from base 1. Notes on this clone: The specificity of this receptor is unknown. It has no much larger one-base neighbor in the sample; base qualities were not kept.

The sample comprised peripheral blood. This receptor was identified in a woman older than 75 with acute or convalescent COVID-19. This chain is built from TRBV2 and TRBJ1-4; the D gene cannot be named for sure. The CDR3 sequence is CASSERITEKLFF. In nucleotide form, the sequence is TGTGCCAGCAGTGAGCGGATAACTGAAAAACTGTTTTTT.